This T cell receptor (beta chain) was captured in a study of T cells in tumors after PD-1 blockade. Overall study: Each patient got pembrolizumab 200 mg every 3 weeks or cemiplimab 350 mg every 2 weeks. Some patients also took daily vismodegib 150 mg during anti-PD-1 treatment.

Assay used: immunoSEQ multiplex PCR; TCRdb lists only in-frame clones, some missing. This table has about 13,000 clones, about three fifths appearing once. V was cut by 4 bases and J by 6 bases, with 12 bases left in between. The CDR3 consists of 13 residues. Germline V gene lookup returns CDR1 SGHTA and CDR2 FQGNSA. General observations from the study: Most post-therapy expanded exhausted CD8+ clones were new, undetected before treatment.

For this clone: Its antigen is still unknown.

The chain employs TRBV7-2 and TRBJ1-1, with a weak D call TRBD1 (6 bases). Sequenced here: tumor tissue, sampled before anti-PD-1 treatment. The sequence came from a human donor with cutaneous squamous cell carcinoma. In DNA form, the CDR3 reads TGTGCCAGCAGCTCACAGGGTTTCTCTGAAGCTTTCTTT. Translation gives CASSSQGFSEAFF.